Listed below are T cell receptor beta chains from one sample, sequenced in a study of early T cells in non-severe SARS-CoV-2 infection. TCRdb called the 5' RACE reads again in MiXCR, with one record for every CDR3 protein. The table shows tens of thousands of distinct CDR3 sequences, with roughly 7% occurring only once. The sample taken for sequencing was whole blood. The receptor set was obtained from an adult who was a healthcare worker with PCR-confirmed SARS-CoV-2 infection or an uninfected control (not recorded which). Each CDR3 is given with its conserved first and last residue. D genes are given only for firm matches. Only some rows state a clone size, as once, few, many or a class for expanded clones.

>13|.|TRBJ1-5|TRBV28|.
CASSFPGNQPQHF
TGTGCCAGCAGCTTCCCAGGGAATCAGCCCCAGCATTTT
>14|.|TRBJ2-7|TRBV6-5|many
CASRRNGQAYEQYF
TGTGCCAGCAGGAGGAATGGGCAGGCCTACGAGCAGTACTTC
>14|.|TRBJ2-1|TRBV28|many
CASSFRVPGNEQFF
TGTGCCAGCAGTTTTCGGGTCCCTGGGAATGAGCAGTTCTTC
>13|.|TRBJ1-5|TRBV28|.
CASSRPFTQPQHF
TGTGCCAGCAGCCGCCCCTTTACTCAGCCCCAGCATTTT
>14|.|TRBJ2-5|TRBV7-9|many
CASSLPRTKETQYF
TGTGCCAGCAGCTTACCGAGAACTAAAGAGACCCAGTACTTC
>15|.|TRBJ2-2|TRBV7-9|.
CASSVRGAPAGELFF
TGTGCCAGCAGCGTACGGGGAGCCCCAGCCGGGGAGCTGTTTTTT
>16|TRBD1|TRBJ2-7|TRBV20-1|.
CSARGGITGGSYEQYF
TGCAGTGCTAGAGGGGGTATTACAGGGGGCTCCTACGAGCAGTACTTC
>13|.|TRBJ2-7|TRBV27|many
CAIGRRGSYEQYF
TGTGCGATCGGCCGGAGAGGCTCCTACGAGCAGTACTTC
>12|.|TRBJ2-5|TRBV20-1|many
CSARVQKETQYF
TGCAGTGCTAGGGTACAGAAAGAGACCCAGTACTTC
>14|.|TRBJ2-1|TRBV6-2/TRBV6-3|.
CASNKTPQAGEQFF
TGTGCCAGCAATAAAACCCCCCAGGCGGGTGAGCAGTTCTTC
>14|.|TRBJ2-2|TRBV20-1|many
CSARDARRAGELFF
TGCAGTGCTAGAGATGCCCGTCGTGCCGGGGAGCTGTTTTTT
>13|.|TRBJ1-1|TRBV6-2/TRBV6-3|many
CASSRGQHTEAFF
TGTGCCAGCAGTCGCGGACAGCACACTGAAGCTTTCTTT
>15|TRBD2|TRBJ2-2|TRBV5-6|.
CASSSPSGVTGELFF
TGTGCCAGCAGTTCGCCTAGCGGGGTCACCGGGGAGCTGTTTTTT
>15|TRBD1|TRBJ1-2|TRBV6-2/TRBV6-3|.
CASSYHGQGLYGYTF
TGTGCCAGCAGTTATCACGGACAGGGCCTCTATGGCTACACCTTC
>13|TRBD2|TRBJ2-5|TRBV12-3/TRBV12-4|many
CASSFWGGETQYF
TGTGCCAGCAGTTTCTGGGGGGGAGAGACCCAGTACTTC
>17|TRBD1|TRBJ1-3|TRBV6-2/TRBV6-3|many
CASSDLPGQGARNTIYF
TGTGCCAGCAGTGACTTGCCGGGACAGGGGGCGAGAAACACCATATATTTT
>12|.|TRBJ1-1|TRBV29-1|many
CSSTGGNTEAFF
TGCAGCTCAACCGGGGGGAACACTGAAGCTTTCTTT
>13|.|TRBJ2-7|TRBV9|.
CASGRDTDYEQYF
TGTGCCAGTGGCCGGGACACAGACTACGAGCAGTACTTC
>17|.|TRBJ2-1|TRBV4-2|many
CASSQDNRVRSYNEQFF
TGTGCCAGCAGCCAAGATAACCGGGTCAGGTCCTACAATGAGCAGTTCTTC
>15|TRBD1|TRBJ1-1|TRBV5-5|many
CASSKSGQGDTEAFF
TGTGCCAGCAGCAAGTCGGGACAGGGGGACACTGAAGCTTTCTTT
>14|.|TRBJ2-1|TRBV6-5|.
CASSHLDSLAEQFF
TGTGCCAGCAGCCACCTCGATTCTTTGGCTGAGCAGTTCTTC
>16|.|TRBJ1-4|TRBV20-1|many
CSAGPRGDATNEKLFF
TGCAGTGCTGGTCCCAGGGGCGACGCAACTAATGAAAAACTGTTTTTT
>12|TRBD1|TRBJ2-7|TRBV29-1|few
CSVAVRGREQYF
TGCAGCGTTGCAGTCAGGGGGCGCGAGCAGTACTTC
>14|TRBD1|TRBJ2-3|TRBV29-1|many
CSVGDRAHTDTQYF
TGCAGCGTTGGGGACAGGGCCCACACAGATACGCAGTATTTT
>12|.|TRBJ2-7|TRBV20-1|few
CSASRGGWEQYF
TGCAGTGCTAGTCGCGGGGGCTGGGAGCAGTACTTC
>14|TRBD2|TRBJ2-7|TRBV6-1|many
CASSPLAGLYEQYF
TGTGCCAGCAGTCCGCTAGCGGGGCTCTACGAGCAGTACTTC
>14|TRBD2|TRBJ2-5|TRBV7-2|.
CASSPGGGRETQYF
TGTGCCAGCAGCCCCGGCGGGGGGAGGGAGACCCAGTACTTC
>14|TRBD1|TRBJ2-7|TRBV5-1|many
CASGPGDRSYEQYF
TGCGCCAGCGGTCCTGGGGACAGGTCCTACGAGCAGTACTTC
>16|TRBD2|TRBJ2-7|TRBV10-1|many
CANFSLYSGRAHEQYF
TGCGCCAACTTTTCCCTCTATAGCGGGAGGGCACACGAGCAGTACTTC
>17|.|TRBJ1-2|TRBV29-1|many
CSVETSGGLYLSEGYTF
TGCAGCGTCGAAACGAGCGGTGGGTTATACCTTTCGGAGGGCTACACCTTC
>13|.|TRBJ2-3|TRBV10-2|few
CASSGGSTDTQYF
TGCGCCAGCAGCGGCGGGAGCACAGATACGCAGTATTTT
>12|.|TRBJ1-2|TRBV7-9|many
CASSLAEQSLAF
TGTGCCAGCAGCTTAGCGGAGCAGAGTCTCGCCTTC
>19|.|TRBJ2-4|TRBV6-5|many
CASSPAPGLVSFRKNIQYF
TGTGCCAGCAGTCCGGCCCCGGGGCTAGTAAGTTTTAGAAAAAACATTCAGTACTTC
>17|TRBD2|TRBJ2-3|TRBV5-1|many
CASSLRQLAGPTDTQYF
TGCGCCAGCAGTCTCAGGCAACTAGCGGGGCCCACAGATACGCAGTATTTT
>13|.|TRBJ1-1|TRBV6-5|few
CASRREVDTEAFF
TGTGCCAGTAGGAGGGAGGTGGACACTGAAGCTTTCTTT
>14|TRBD1|TRBJ1-4|TRBV12-3/TRBV12-4|medium-sized
CASSPDRGTGKLFF
TGTGCCAGCAGTCCGGACAGGGGAACTGGAAAACTGTTTTTT
>15|TRBD1|TRBJ1-1|TRBV7-3|many
CASSTRQGGSTEAFF
TGTGCCAGCAGCACCCGACAGGGAGGTAGCACTGAAGCTTTCTTT
>14|.|TRBJ1-1|TRBV5-1|.
CASSLVTAGTEAFF
TGCGCCAGCAGCTTGGTCACAGCGGGCACTGAAGCTTTCTTT
>16|.|TRBJ2-3|TRBV28|many
CASSLARGVPTDTQYF
TGTGCCAGCAGTTTGGCCAGGGGAGTTCCCACAGATACGCAGTATTTT
>15|.|TRBJ1-1|TRBV28|many
CASSFRGGRNTEAFF
TGTGCCAGCAGTTTCAGGGGAGGAAGGAACACTGAAGCTTTCTTT